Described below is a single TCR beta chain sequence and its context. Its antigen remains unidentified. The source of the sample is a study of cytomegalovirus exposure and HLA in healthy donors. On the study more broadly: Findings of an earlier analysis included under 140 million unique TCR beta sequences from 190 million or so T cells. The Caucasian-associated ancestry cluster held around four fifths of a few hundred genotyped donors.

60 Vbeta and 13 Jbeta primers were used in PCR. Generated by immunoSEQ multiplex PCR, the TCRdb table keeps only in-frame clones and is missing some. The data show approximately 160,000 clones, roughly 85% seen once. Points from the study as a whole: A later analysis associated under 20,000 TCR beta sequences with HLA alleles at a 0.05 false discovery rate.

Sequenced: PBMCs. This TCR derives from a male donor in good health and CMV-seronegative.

CDR3 bases: TGTGCCAGCAGTGCCAACAGGGGAACTCCCTCTGGGGCCAACGTCCTGACTTTC. As protein: CASSANRGTPSGANVLTF. V and J are TRBV25-1 and TRBJ2-6; 7 bases line up with TRBD1. CDR1 MGHDK and CDR2 SYGVNS come from the germline V gene. Trimming cost V 4 bases and J 0 bases; bases outside gene matches: 9. The length of the CDR3 is 18 residues.